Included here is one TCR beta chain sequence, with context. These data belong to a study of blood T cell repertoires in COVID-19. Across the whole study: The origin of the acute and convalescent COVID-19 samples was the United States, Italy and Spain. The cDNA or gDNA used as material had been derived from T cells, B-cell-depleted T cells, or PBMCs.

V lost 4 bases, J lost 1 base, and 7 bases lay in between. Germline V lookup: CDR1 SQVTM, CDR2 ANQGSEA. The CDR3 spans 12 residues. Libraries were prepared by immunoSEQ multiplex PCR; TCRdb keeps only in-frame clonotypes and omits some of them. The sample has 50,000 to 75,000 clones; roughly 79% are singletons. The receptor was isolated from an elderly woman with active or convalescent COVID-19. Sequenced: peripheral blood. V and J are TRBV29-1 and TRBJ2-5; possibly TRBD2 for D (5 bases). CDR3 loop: CSVGTFQETQYF. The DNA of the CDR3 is TGCAGCGTTGGGACTTTCCAAGAGACCCAGTACTTC.